What follows is one TCR beta chain and its context. The antigen remains undetermined. This sample is part of a study of STAT5B mutations in CD4+ large granular lymphocyte leukemia. Notes on the study in general: 8/27 top patient clones versus 2/35 control clones were TRBV06-family. Data were not HLA-matched across samples.

This CDR3 has 13 residues. Trimming removed 5 bases at V and 3 bases at J, with 10 bases between. CDR1 is SEHNR and CDR2 is FQNEAQ in the germline V gene (reference sequence). Assay used: immunoSEQ multiplex PCR; TCRdb lists only in-frame clones, some missing. The repertoire includes around 43,000 clones, 65% to 90% of them detected once, and about 3% sits in the top ten. What was sequenced was CD4+ T cells from blood buffy coats. V gene TRBV7-9 combines with J gene TRBJ1-1; D ambiguous. This sequence originates from a human donor in good health. The CDR3 DNA is TGTGCCAGCAGCCGCAAAAAAGACACTGAAGCTTTCTTT. Residues: CASSRKKDTEAFF.